This is a list of T cell receptor beta chains from one sample in a study of Ad26.COV2.S vaccination and SARS-CoV-2 variants. The method was immunoSEQ multiplex PCR; TCRdb's version includes in-frame clones alone and lacks a portion of them. The data hold hundreds of thousands of clones, with around 92% observed a single time. The specimen was peripheral blood, collected in a trial of Ad26.COV2.S vaccine versus placebo. Receptors originate from a person aged 18-60 years who received the Ad26.COV2.S COVID-19 vaccine or a placebo. Both conserved end residues are part of each CDR3. The D gene is left open where the match is weak. Only part of the rows carry a size: once, few, many, or a class if the clone is expanded.

d_call: NA
j_call: TRBJ1-1
clone_size: NA
v_call: TRBV19
cdr3_nt: TGTGCCAGTAGTATGGGGACGGGGGGCATCACTGAAGCTTTCTTT
cdr3_aa: CASSMGTGGITEAFF

d_call: TRBD2
j_call: TRBJ2-1
clone_size: NA
v_call: TRBV7-9
cdr3_nt: TGTGCCAGCAGCTCTAGCACTAGCGGGGTCTACAATGAGCAGTTCTTC
cdr3_aa: CASSSSTSGVYNEQFF

d_call: NA
j_call: TRBJ1-3
clone_size: NA
v_call: TRBV18
cdr3_nt: TGTGCCAGCTCACCCGGGCGGCTACTTAGGGAAGGCGGAAACACCATATATTTT
cdr3_aa: CASSPGRLLREGGNTIYF

d_call: TRBD1
j_call: TRBJ2-7
clone_size: NA
v_call: TRBV7-2
cdr3_nt: TGTGCCAGCAGCTGGGACAGGGCCTTATCCTACGAGCAGTACTTC
cdr3_aa: CASSWDRALSYEQYF

d_call: NA
j_call: TRBJ1-2
clone_size: once
v_call: TRBV2
cdr3_nt: TGTGCCAGCCTGAGGGCCAGCGGAGATAACTATGGCTACACCTTC
cdr3_aa: CASLRASGDNYGYTF

d_call: NA
j_call: TRBJ1-2
clone_size: once
v_call: TRBV7-2
cdr3_nt: TGTGCCAGCAGCTTAGATGCCCGAGTCTCGGTGGACTATGGCTACACCTTC
cdr3_aa: CASSLDARVSVDYGYTF

d_call: NA
j_call: TRBJ2-6
clone_size: NA
v_call: TRBV5-1
cdr3_nt: TGCGCCAGCAGCTTGGCTCTTGGGGCCAACGTCCTGACTTTC
cdr3_aa: CASSLALGANVLTF

d_call: NA
j_call: TRBJ1-2
clone_size: once
v_call: TRBV12-3/TRBV12-4
cdr3_nt: TGTGCCAGCAGTCCCAGCCGTAATGGCTACACCTTC
cdr3_aa: CASSPSRNGYTF

d_call: NA
j_call: TRBJ2-7
clone_size: NA
v_call: TRBV7-2
cdr3_nt: TGTGCCAGCAGCTTCCTAGGAACCTACGAGCAGTACTTC
cdr3_aa: CASSFLGTYEQYF

d_call: NA
j_call: TRBJ2-3
clone_size: NA
v_call: TRBV11-2
cdr3_nt: TGTGCCAGCAGCTTTATCACCTGGGATACGCAGTATTTT
cdr3_aa: CASSFITWDTQYF

d_call: NA
j_call: TRBJ1-2
clone_size: once
v_call: TRBV4-3
cdr3_nt: TGCGCCAGCAGCCAAGGTCGTCACCGCTCTAACTATGGCTACACCTTC
cdr3_aa: CASSQGRHRSNYGYTF

d_call: NA
j_call: TRBJ2-7
clone_size: NA
v_call: TRBV5-5
cdr3_nt: TGTGCCAGCAGCTCACTAGGCTCCTACGAGCAGTACTTC
cdr3_aa: CASSSLGSYEQYF

d_call: NA
j_call: TRBJ1-1
clone_size: NA
v_call: TRBV11-3
cdr3_nt: TGTGCCAGCAGCCCCGCAGGGAACTCTGAAGCTTTCTTT
cdr3_aa: CASSPAGNSEAFF